Listed here are 4 T cell receptor beta chains from one sample, sequenced in a study of blood T cells in healthy people across ages. It was with a sample-barcoded 5' primer and a J-beta primer mix that a second PCR of roughly 6 to 12 cycles was run. TCRdb processed the 5' RACE reads anew with MiXCR; each CDR3 protein has one entry. The data show approximately 800,000 distinct CDR3 sequences, under 80% seen once. Source material: blood. These TCRs come from a man aged 30 to 45 in good health.

The chain carries TRBV12-3 or TRBV12-4 and TRBJ1-5; D unresolved. V lost 6 bases and J lost 4, with 13 bases in between. The CDR3 length is 14 residues. CDR3 bases: TGTGCCAGCAGCTACAACACGATTAATCAGCCCCAGCATTTT. Encoded protein: CASSYNTINQPQHF.

The genes are TRBV20-1 and TRBJ2-5; D may match TRBD1 or TRBD2 (6 bases each). The germline V gene has CDR1 DFQATT and CDR2 SNEGSKA (reference sequence). The CDR3 length is 14 residues. V lost 1 base, J lost 2 bases, and 11 bases lay in between. CDR3 nucleotide sequence: TGCAGTGCTAGAGTGGGGGGCAATCAAGAGACCCAGTACTTC. Amino acids: CSARVGGNQETQYF.

This clonotype has only a few counts. The chain recombines TRBV11-2 with TRBJ2-5; TRBD1 agrees at 7 bases. The CDR3 covers 15 residues. Germline loops: CDR1 SGHAT, CDR2 FQNNGV. V trimming: 1 base; J trimming: 3 bases; junction bases outside the gene matches: 5. CDR3 bases: TGTGCCAGCAGCTTAGGTGGGACAGCGAAAGAGACCCAGTACTTC. Translated, it gives CASSLGGTAKETQYF.

This clonotype was counted a single time. The CDR3 region is CSPDGLAYEQYF. The DNA for the CDR3 is TGCAGTCCGGACGGACTTGCCTACGAGCAGTACTTC. This chain connects TRBV20-1 to TRBJ2-7; perhaps TRBD2 as D (5 bases). Trimming pared 8 bases from V and 2 bases from J, leaving 13 bases between. Germline V gene lookup returns CDR1 DFQATT and CDR2 SNEGSKA (reference sequence). The CDR3 covers 12 residues.